A selection of T cell receptor beta chains follows, all from one sample in a study of cytomegalovirus exposure and HLA in healthy donors. Data came from immunoSEQ multiplex PCR; TCRdb stores just in-frame clones and leaves some out. In the table there are around 130,000 clones, about 80% of which are singletons. Sequencing used PBMCs. The receptors stem from a girl aged 2 to 9 in good health and CMV-seronegative. Each CDR3 is given with its conserved first and last residue. Fields, in order: CDR3 DNA, CDR3 protein, J gene, D gene, V gene, clone size. The D gene is left open where the match is weak. Clone size is stated in some rows and not others, as once, few, many or a class when expanded.

TGTGCCAGCTCACCACTGGGACTAGCGGGAGACTACGAGCAGTACTTC,CASSPLGLAGDYEQYF,TRBJ2-7,TRBD2,TRBV18,-
TGTGCCAGCAGGAGGACAGGGTCTGGCGACGAGCAGTACTTC,CASRRTGSGDEQYF,TRBJ2-7,TRBD1,TRBV2,-
TGTGCCATCAGCCCTCACACTTCTAGCGGGAGTTTCACCGGGGAGCTGTTTTTT,CAISPHTSSGSFTGELFF,TRBJ2-2,TRBD2,TRBV10-3,-
TGTGCCAGCAGTCCCGTAGACAGGGGGCAAAATGGCTACACCTTC,CASSPVDRGQNGYTF,TRBJ1-2,TRBD1,TRBV6-5,-
TGTGCCAGCAGTGGACAGGGAGGGACCCAGTACTTC,CASSGQGGTQYF,TRBJ2-5,-,TRBV2,-
TGCGCCAGCCAGACAGGGGGGCCCCTCTCCTACGAGCAGTACTTC,CASQTGGPLSYEQYF,TRBJ2-7,TRBD1,TRBV5-1,-
TGCAGCGTTGAAGTTCGGCGGGAGGGTCTAGCTGGGGCCAACGTCCTGACTTTC,CSVEVRREGLAGANVLTF,TRBJ2-6,TRBD2,TRBV29-1,-
TGTGCCAGCAGGTCCCACTATCAGGGAACTCTTGAAGCTTTCTTT,CASRSHYQGTLEAFF,TRBJ1-1,-,TRBV6-6,few
TGTGCCAGCAGTTTACGAGGCGATGCGAACACCGGGGAGCTGTTTTTT,CASSLRGDANTGELFF,TRBJ2-2,-,TRBV28,once
TGTGCCAGCAGCTTAGCGCGGGGCGAGCAGTACTTC,CASSLARGEQYF,TRBJ2-7,-,TRBV7-9,-
TGTGCCAGCAGAGCCCGTTCCTACAATGAGCAGTTCTTC,CASRARSYNEQFF,TRBJ2-1,-,TRBV6-1,once
TGTGCCAGCTCACCAGGGCAGGGTAGCGGCTACACCTTC,CASSPGQGSGYTF,TRBJ1-2,-,TRBV18,-